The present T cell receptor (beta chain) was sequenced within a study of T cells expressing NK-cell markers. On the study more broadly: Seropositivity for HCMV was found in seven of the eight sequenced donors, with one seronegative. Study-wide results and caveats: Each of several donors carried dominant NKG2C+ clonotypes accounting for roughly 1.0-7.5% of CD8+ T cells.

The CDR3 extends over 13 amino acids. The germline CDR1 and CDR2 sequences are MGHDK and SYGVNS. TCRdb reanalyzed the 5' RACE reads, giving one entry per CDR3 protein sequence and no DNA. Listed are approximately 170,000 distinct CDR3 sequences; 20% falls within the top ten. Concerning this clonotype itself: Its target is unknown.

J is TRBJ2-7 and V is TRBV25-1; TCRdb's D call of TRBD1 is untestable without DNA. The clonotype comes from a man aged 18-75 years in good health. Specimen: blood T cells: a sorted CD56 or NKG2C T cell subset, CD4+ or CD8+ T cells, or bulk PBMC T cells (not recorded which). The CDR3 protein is CASTSGMKNEQYF.